Each of the 31 T cell receptor beta chains below was sequenced from the same sample in a study of cytomegalovirus exposure and HLA in healthy donors. Researchers ran the PCR with 60 Vbeta and 13 Jbeta primers. Profiling relied on immunoSEQ multiplex PCR, and the TCRdb table lists in-frame clones only, not all of them. The sample features over 45,000 clones, with under 2.5% in its top ten. Sequencing was carried out using PBMCs. These receptors were collected from a woman aged 40 to 49 in good health and CMV-seronegative.

The chain is built from TRBV28 and TRBJ2-7, with TRBD1 matching 9 bases. The CDR3 spans 15 residues. V lost 4 bases, J lost 6 bases, and 10 bases stayed unmatched. Germline V gene sequence: CDR1 MDHEN, CDR2 SYDVKM. The CDR3: CASSSTGGLGPEQYF. DNA for the CDR3: TGTGCCAGCAGTTCCACAGGGGGCCTGGGTCCCGAGCAGTACTTC.

The chain joins TRBV5-1 to TRBJ1-3, with D unresolved. Germline V CDR1 and CDR2: SGHRS, YFSETQ. CDR3 size: 14 residues. V lost 4 bases and J 0 bases, leaving 8 bases between the germline ends. CDR3 amino acids: CASSPDNSGNTIYF. The CDR3 DNA sequence: TGCGCCAGCAGCCCCGACAACTCTGGAAACACCATATATTTT.

This chain joins TRBV6-6 and TRBJ2-1; 9 nucleotides agree with TRBD1. Germline V gene data show CDR1 as MNHNY and CDR2 as SVGAGI (reference sequence). The length of the CDR3 is 15 residues. V lost 4 bases and J lost 2; bases outside the gene matches: 3. In DNA form, the CDR3 reads TGTGCCAGCAGTTCACAGGGGGCGACCTACAATGAGCAGTTCTTC. The encoded protein is CASSSQGATYNEQFF.

The chain uses TRBV4-2 and TRBJ1-2, with D possibly TRBD1 on 5 matching bases. The CDR3 has 13 residues. The germline CDR1 and CDR2 sequences are LGHNA and YNFKEQ. Trimming shortened V by 0 bases and J by 8 bases, and 10 bases separated the two germline ends. Written as DNA, the CDR3 is TGTGCCAGCAGCCAAGAACGGCAGGGAGGCTACACCTTC. It translates to CASSQERQGGYTF.

The chain employs TRBV9 and TRBJ2-7; 8 positions agree with TRBD2. Per germline, CDR1 SGDLS and CDR2 YYNGEE. The CDR3 extends over 15 amino acids. The J segment lost 0 bases and the V segment lost 4 bases, leaving 6 bases of the junction unmatched. The CDR3 loop reads CASSPGGGSSYEQYF. CDR3 DNA: TGTGCCAGCAGCCCCGGGGGGGGGAGCTCCTACGAGCAGTACTTC.

This clone is classed as large by frequency. The chain carries TRBV19 and TRBJ2-7; D is unresolved. CDR1 is LNHDA and CDR2 is SQIVND in the germline V gene (reference sequence). The V end lost 1 base, the J end lost 3 bases, and 7 bases lay between the germline ends. The CDR3 contains 13 residues. The DNA of the CDR3 is TGTGCCAGTAGTATAGCTAGTGACTACGAGCAGTACTTC. It yields the protein CASSIASDYEQYF.

The chain carries TRBV4-1 and TRBJ1-2, with D perhaps TRBD1 (5 bases). Trimming removed 4 bases at V and 6 bases at J, with 21 bases between. The germline gives CDR1 MGHRA, CDR2 YSYEKL. This CDR3 comprises 16 residues. The CDR3 is CASSRAFGGSGNGYTF. In DNA form, the CDR3 reads TGCGCCAGCAGCCGGGCCTTCGGGGGATCTGGGAATGGCTACACCTTC.

The chain recombines TRBV5-1 with TRBJ1-1; 9 nucleotides line up with TRBD1. Trimming cost V 3 bases and J 4 bases; bases outside gene matches: 4. The CDR3 totals 14 residues. The germline gives CDR1 SGHRS, CDR2 YFSETQ. CDR3 bases: TGCGCCAGCAGCTCGGACAGGGGAGGCACTGAAGCTTTCTTT. This codes for CASSSDRGGTEAFF.

The CDR3 coding sequence is TGTGCCAGCCAAGCACAGGCGAACACTGAAGCTTTCTTT. This sequence encodes CASQAQANTEAFF. The rearrangement uses TRBV6-1 and TRBJ1-1; TRBD1 is a possible D gene (5 bases). V was cut by 8 bases and J by 1 base, with 11 bases left in between. CDR1 and CDR2 from the germline V gene are MNHNS and SASEGT. The CDR3 is made up of 13 amino acids.

Turning to this clone: The sample carries other DNA sequences with the same CDR3. This sequence joins TRBV7-9 and TRBJ2-1, with 10 bases lining up with TRBD2. This CDR3 spans 17 amino acids. V lost 1 base to trimming and J lost 7 bases; unmatched junction nucleotides: 10. The germline V gene encodes CDR1 SEHNR and CDR2 FQNEAQ (reference sequence). The CDR3 protein is CASSLGAGGPQLNEQFF. The CDR3 nucleotides read TGTGCCAGCAGCTTAGGAGCGGGGGGGCCACAGTTGAATGAGCAGTTCTTC.

The chain combines TRBV4-2 with TRBJ1-2; TRBD1 might be the D (5 bases). With 0 bases removed from V and 14 bases from J, the gap between germline ends came to 10 bases. The CDR3 is made up of 11 amino acids. Per the germline V gene, CDR1 is LGHNA and CDR2 is YNFKEQ. CDR3 DNA sequence: TGTGCCAGCAGCCAAGAGACAGAAGTGACCTTC. Its translation is CASSQETEVTF.

The genes are TRBV7-9 and TRBJ2-7; no definite D call. This CDR3 has 14 residues. Germline V gene data show CDR1 as SEHNR and CDR2 as FQNEAQ (reference sequence). V lost 5 bases and J 3 bases, leaving 14 bases between the germline ends. The CDR3 DNA is TGTGCCAGCAGCGCCTACAACAGAGACTACGAGCAGTACTTC. As protein: CASSAYNRDYEQYF.

The chain uses TRBV6-5 and TRBJ1-1; 7 nucleotides align to TRBD1. Germline trimming cut 0 bases from V and 3 bases from J; bases unmatched to any gene: 7. This CDR3 comprises 16 residues. Germline CDR1 is MNHEY and CDR2 is SVGAGI. The CDR3 region is CASSYSTGFRDTEAFF. CDR3 nucleotide sequence: TGTGCCAGCAGTTACTCGACAGGGTTTAGGGACACTGAAGCTTTCTTT.

The chain employs TRBV7-2 and TRBJ1-2; D is perhaps TRBD1 (5 bases). The ends were cut back, 1 base at V and 4 bases at J, with 10 bases in the middle. This CDR3 region has 14 residues. Germline V lookup: CDR1 SGHTA, CDR2 FQGNSA. CDR3: CASSLGPQAYGYTF. CDR3 DNA: TGTGCCAGCAGCTTAGGGCCACAGGCCTATGGCTACACCTTC. The variable domain in full, completed from reference TRBV7-2 and TRBJ1-2, reads GAGVSQSPSNKVTEKGKDVELRCDPISGHTALYWYRQSLGQGLEFLIYFQGNSAPDKSGLPSDRFSAERTGGSVSTLTIQRTQQEDSAVYLCASSLGPQAYGYTFGSGTRLTVV.

This chain joins TRBV4-1 and TRBJ1-1; no clear D gene. The germline gives CDR1 MGHRA, CDR2 YSYEKL. The V end was cut by 0 bases, the J end by 9 bases, with 17 bases between. The CDR3 covers 15 residues. In DNA form, the CDR3 reads TGCGCCAGCAGCCAAGATGGTGTGGAAGGGAGGAAAGCTTTCTTT. Its translation is CASSQDGVEGRKAFF.

The rearrangement links TRBV25-1 to TRBJ2-7; 9 nucleotides align to TRBD1. The junction had 11 bases not matched to a gene; V was cut back by 6 bases and J by 5 bases. The CDR3 runs 15 residues. Germline V CDR1 and CDR2: MGHDK, SYGVNS. CDR3 sequence (DNA): TGTGCCAGCAGGGAACCGGGACAGGGTGTTGACGAGCAGTACTTC. Its protein product is CASREPGQGVDEQYF.

This rearrangement joins TRBV10-3 to TRBJ2-2; 12 bases line up with TRBD2. Germline CDR1 and CDR2: ENHRY and SYGVKD. With 7 bases clipped from V and 7 bases from J, the junction kept 7 bases outside the gene matches. This CDR3 region has 15 residues. CDR3 DNA: TGTGCCATCACCGGACTAGCGGGAAATGGCGGGGAGCTGTTTTTT. Translation gives CAITGLAGNGGELFF.

This rearrangement joins TRBV5-1 to TRBJ2-2; a possible D gene is TRBD2 (6 bases). Germline V lookup: CDR1 SGHRS, CDR2 YFSETQ. Trimming left V 0 bases short and J 6 bases short, with 9 bases between. This CDR3 spans 14 amino acids. The CDR3 loop reads CASSLAGEPGELFF. CDR3 DNA sequence: TGCGCCAGCAGCTTGGCGGGGGAACCCGGGGAGCTGTTTTTT.

The chain joins TRBV7-2 to TRBJ1-2; 7 bases match TRBD1. V shed 5 bases, J shed 10 bases, and the junction held 4 bases outside the gene matches. CDR1 is SGHTA, CDR2 FQGNSA, per germline. This CDR3 is 11 amino acids long. The CDR3 protein is CASSLQGVYTF. The CDR3 nucleotides read TGTGCCAGCAGCCTCCAGGGGGTCTACACCTTC.

The genes are TRBV5-1 and TRBJ2-2; 7 nucleotides match TRBD1. The CDR3 is made up of 16 amino acids. Trimming at V came to 1 base and at J to 4 bases, leaving 7 bases not matched to a gene. The V gene's germline CDR1 is SGHRS and CDR2 YFSETQ. The CDR3 sequence is CASSLRGGGITGELFF. Written as DNA, the CDR3 is TGCGCCAGCAGCTTGAGAGGGGGCGGTATCACCGGGGAGCTGTTTTTT.

The V gene is TRBV12-5, the J gene TRBJ2-7; D might be TRBD2 (5 bases). Germline lookup yields CDR1 LGHNT and CDR2 FRNRAP. V gave up 3 bases and J gave up 9 bases, with 15 bases separating them. The CDR3 runs to 13 residues. This CDR3 is CASGFNMDFGQYF. The CDR3 DNA reads as TGTGCTAGTGGTTTTAATATGGACTTCGGGCAGTACTTC. The full variable domain, its missing parts supplied by reference TRBV12-5 and TRBJ2-7, is DARVTQTPRHKVTEMGQEVTMRCQPILGHNTVFWYRQTMMQGLELLAYFRNRAPLDDSGMPKDRFSAEMPDATLATLKIQPSEPRDSAVYFCASGFNMDFGQYFGPGTRLTVT.

The rearrangement uses TRBV6-1 and TRBJ2-2; D possibly corresponds to TRBD2 (5 bases). Germline V gene sequence: CDR1 MNHNS, CDR2 SASEGT. The CDR3 runs to 15 residues. V lost 1 base, J lost 1 base, and 7 bases lay in between. In DNA form, the CDR3 reads TGTGCCAGCAGTGAAGAAAGCGGGAACACCGGGGAGCTGTTTTTT. Amino acid sequence: CASSEESGNTGELFF.

The gene calls are TRBV10-2 and TRBJ2-1; TRBD2 is a possible D gene (6 bases). V dropped 5 bases and J dropped 2 bases, with 13 bases sitting between them. The germline V gene has CDR1 WSHSY and CDR2 SAAADI. The CDR3 loop spans 15 amino acids. CDR3 residues: CASSPLAGTYNEQFF. Here the CDR3 DNA reads TGCGCCAGCAGTCCGCTCGCGGGGACCTACAATGAGCAGTTCTTC.

The chain carries TRBV2 and TRBJ1-2; 10 bases agree with TRBD1. The CDR3 contains 15 residues. J gave up 6 bases and V 7 bases, and 11 bases lay outside the gene matches. Germline V gene lookup returns CDR1 SNHLY and CDR2 FYNNEI. CDR3 sequence: CASNPDRGLPNGYTF. The CDR3 DNA is TGTGCCAGCAATCCAGACAGGGGGCTACCTAATGGCTACACCTTC. Variable domain in full (rest from reference TRBV2 and TRBJ1-2): EPEVTQTPSHQVTQMGQEVILRCVPISNHLYFYWYRQILGQKVEFLVSFYNNEISEKSEIFDDQFSVERPDGSNFTLKIRSTKLEDSAMYFCASNPDRGLPNGYTFGSGTRLTVV.

V is TRBV7-6 and J is TRBJ2-1, with 9 bases matching TRBD2. J was trimmed by 10 bases and V by 5 bases; bases with no gene match: 15. The germline V gene has CDR1 SGHVS and CDR2 FNYEAQ. There are 16 residues in the CDR3. This CDR3 is CASSQKGTSRVREQFF. The CDR3 DNA follows: TGTGCCAGCAGCCAAAAAGGGACTAGCCGCGTTAGGGAGCAGTTCTTC.

The gene calls are TRBV6-5 and TRBJ1-4; no reliable D call. Germline CDR1 and CDR2: MNHEY and SVGAGI. The ends were cut back, 6 bases at V and 8 bases at J, with 13 bases in the middle. CDR3 length: 13 residues. The DNA of the CDR3 is TGTGCCAGCAGCATGAGACCGAGGGAAAAACTGTTTTTT. Translation: CASSMRPREKLFF.

The J gene is TRBJ1-3, the V gene TRBV18; the match to TRBD1 covers 9 bases. V lost 2 bases and J lost 2; bases outside the gene matches: 4. This CDR3 spans 16 amino acids. The germline CDR1 and CDR2 sequences are KGHSH and LQKENI. This CDR3 is CASSPTGTGPGNTIYF. DNA of the CDR3: TGTGCCAGCTCACCAACCGGGACAGGGCCTGGAAACACCATATATTTT.

The chain joins TRBV6-6 to TRBJ2-5, with unresolved D. This CDR3 contains 12 residues. Germline V CDR1 and CDR2: MNHNY, SVGAGI (reference sequence). Trimming took 0 bases from V and 5 from J, leaving 4 bases between them. CDR3 protein: CASSYSLETQYF. For the CDR3, the DNA is TGTGCCAGCAGTTACTCCCTGGAGACCCAGTACTTC.

The V call is TRBV9, the J call TRBJ1-2; D uncertain. V was pared by 0 bases and J by 2 bases, with 11 bases between. Germline CDR1 reads SGDLS; CDR2 reads YYNGEE. This CDR3 spans 15 amino acids. The CDR3 sequence: CASSVGYGINYGYTF. CDR3 sequence (DNA): TGTGCCAGCAGCGTAGGATACGGGATAAACTATGGCTACACCTTC.

The V call is TRBV29-1, the J call TRBJ1-2, with 7 nucleotides matching TRBD1. Germline V gene data show CDR1 as SQVTM and CDR2 as ANQGSEA. The CDR3 spans 13 residues. With 4 bases clipped from V and 7 bases from J, the junction kept 9 bases outside the gene matches. CDR3: CSVVEQGLGGYTF. Written as DNA, the CDR3 is TGCAGCGTTGTTGAACAGGGGCTAGGTGGCTACACCTTC.

The chain links TRBV6-5 to TRBJ2-7; the D gene is possibly TRBD2 (5 bases). From germline, CDR1 is MNHEY and CDR2 SVGAGI. V was clipped by 2 bases and J by 0 bases, with 14 bases between them. This CDR3 has 16 residues. The DNA of the CDR3 is TGTGCCAGCAGTTACACCCGCGGGTTCTACTCCTACGAGCAGTACTTC. Translation: CASSYTRGFYSYEQYF.